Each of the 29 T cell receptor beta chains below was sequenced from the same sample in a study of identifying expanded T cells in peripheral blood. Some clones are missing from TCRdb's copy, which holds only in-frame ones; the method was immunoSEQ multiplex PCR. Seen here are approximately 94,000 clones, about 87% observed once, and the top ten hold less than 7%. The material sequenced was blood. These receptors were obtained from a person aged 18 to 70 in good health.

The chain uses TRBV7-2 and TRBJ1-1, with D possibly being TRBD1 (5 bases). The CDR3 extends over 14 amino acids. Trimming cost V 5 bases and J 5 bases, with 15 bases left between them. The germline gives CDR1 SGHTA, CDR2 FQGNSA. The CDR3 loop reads CASSPAGGVTEAFF. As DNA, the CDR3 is TGTGCCAGCAGCCCAGCCGGGGGAGTTACTGAAGCTTTCTTT. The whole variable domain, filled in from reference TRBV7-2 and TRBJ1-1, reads GAGVSQSPSNKVTEKGKDVELRCDPISGHTALYWYRQSLGQGLEFLIYFQGNSAPDKSGLPSDRFSAERTGGSVSTLTIQRTQQEDSAVYLCASSPAGGVTEAFFGQGTRLTVV.

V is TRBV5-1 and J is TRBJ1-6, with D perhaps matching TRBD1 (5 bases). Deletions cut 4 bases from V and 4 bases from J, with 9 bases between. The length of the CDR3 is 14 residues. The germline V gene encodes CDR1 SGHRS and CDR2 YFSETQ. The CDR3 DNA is TGCGCCAGCAGCCCGGACAATTATAATTCACCCCTCCACTTT. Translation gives CASSPDNYNSPLHF.

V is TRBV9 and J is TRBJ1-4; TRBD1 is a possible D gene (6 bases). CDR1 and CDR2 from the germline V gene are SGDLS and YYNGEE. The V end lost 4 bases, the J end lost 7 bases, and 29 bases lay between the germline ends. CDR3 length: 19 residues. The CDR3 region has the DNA TGTGCCAGCAGCCGCACGAGGGGGGATCAATTTGAAAAAGGTGAAAAACTGTTTTTT. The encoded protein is CASSRTRGDQFEKGEKLFF.

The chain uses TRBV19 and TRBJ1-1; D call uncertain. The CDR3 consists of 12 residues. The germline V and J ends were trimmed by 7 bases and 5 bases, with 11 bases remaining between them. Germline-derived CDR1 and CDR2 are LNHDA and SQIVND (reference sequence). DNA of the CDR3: TGTGCCAGTAAAGGGCGCGAAACTGAAGCTTTCTTT. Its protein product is CASKGRETEAFF.

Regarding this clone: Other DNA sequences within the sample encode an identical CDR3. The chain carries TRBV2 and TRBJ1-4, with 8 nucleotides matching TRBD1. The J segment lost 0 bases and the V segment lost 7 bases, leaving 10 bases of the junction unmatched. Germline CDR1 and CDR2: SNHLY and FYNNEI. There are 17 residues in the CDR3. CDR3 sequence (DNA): TGTGCCAGCACCCGAAGGAGGACAGGGCCAACTAATGAAAAACTGTTTTTT. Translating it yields CASTRRRTGPTNEKLFF.

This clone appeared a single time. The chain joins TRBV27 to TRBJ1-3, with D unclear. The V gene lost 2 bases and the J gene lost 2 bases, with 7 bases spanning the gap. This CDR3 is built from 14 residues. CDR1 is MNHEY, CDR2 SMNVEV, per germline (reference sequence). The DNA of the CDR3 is TGTGCCAGCAGTTTAAGAGGTCCTGGAAACACCATATATTTT. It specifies CASSLRGPGNTIYF.

The CDR3 coding sequence is TGTGCCAGCAGCCGCGGCTTTACAGAGAATTCACCCCTCCACTTT. Translation: CASSRGFTENSPLHF. The V and J genes are TRBV6-1 and TRBJ1-6; D not certain. Germline CDR1 reads MNHNS; CDR2 reads SASEGT. The CDR3 has 15 amino acids. V lost 6 bases and J 7 bases, leaving 16 bases between the germline ends.

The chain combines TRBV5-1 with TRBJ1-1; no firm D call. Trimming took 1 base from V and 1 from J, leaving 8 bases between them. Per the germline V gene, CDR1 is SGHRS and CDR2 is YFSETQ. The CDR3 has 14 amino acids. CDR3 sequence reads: CASSLRNQNTEAFF. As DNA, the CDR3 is TGCGCCAGCAGCTTGAGGAACCAGAACACTGAAGCTTTCTTT.

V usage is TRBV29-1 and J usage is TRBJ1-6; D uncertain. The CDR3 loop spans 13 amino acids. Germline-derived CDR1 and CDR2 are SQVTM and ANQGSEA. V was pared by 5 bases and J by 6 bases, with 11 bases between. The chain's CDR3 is CSVKTVPNSPLHF. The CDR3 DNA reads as TGCAGCGTTAAAACAGTACCTAATTCACCCCTCCACTTT.

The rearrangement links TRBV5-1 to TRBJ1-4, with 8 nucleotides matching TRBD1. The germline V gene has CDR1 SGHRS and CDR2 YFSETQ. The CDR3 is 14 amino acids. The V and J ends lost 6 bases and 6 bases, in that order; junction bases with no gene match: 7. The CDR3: CASKQDRVDEKLFF. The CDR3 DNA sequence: TGCGCCAGCAAGCAGGACAGGGTTGATGAAAAACTGTTTTTT.

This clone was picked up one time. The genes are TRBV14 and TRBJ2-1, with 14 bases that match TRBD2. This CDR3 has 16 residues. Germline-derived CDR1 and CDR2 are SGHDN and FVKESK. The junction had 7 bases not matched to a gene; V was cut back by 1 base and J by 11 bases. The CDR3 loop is CASSQGGGLAGGKQFF. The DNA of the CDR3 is TGTGCCAGCAGCCAAGGTGGAGGACTAGCGGGAGGTAAGCAGTTCTTC.

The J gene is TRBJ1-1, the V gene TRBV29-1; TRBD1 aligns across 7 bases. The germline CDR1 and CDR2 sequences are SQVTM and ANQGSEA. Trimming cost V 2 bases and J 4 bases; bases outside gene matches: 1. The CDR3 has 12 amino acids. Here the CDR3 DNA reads TGCAGCGTTGAAAGGGACAGCACTGAAGCTTTCTTT. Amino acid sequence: CSVERDSTEAFF.

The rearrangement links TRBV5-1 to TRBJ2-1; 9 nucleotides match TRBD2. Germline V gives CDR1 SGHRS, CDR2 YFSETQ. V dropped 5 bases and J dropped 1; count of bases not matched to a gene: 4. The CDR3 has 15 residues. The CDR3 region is CASRASGASYNEQFF. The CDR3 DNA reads TGCGCCAGCAGGGCTAGCGGGGCATCCTACAATGAGCAGTTCTTC.

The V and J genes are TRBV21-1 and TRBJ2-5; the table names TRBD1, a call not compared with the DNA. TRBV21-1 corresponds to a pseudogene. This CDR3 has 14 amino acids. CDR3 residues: CASSKGHPWETQYF. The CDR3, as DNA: TGTGCCAGCAGCAAGGGGCACCCGTGGGAGACCCAGTACTTC.

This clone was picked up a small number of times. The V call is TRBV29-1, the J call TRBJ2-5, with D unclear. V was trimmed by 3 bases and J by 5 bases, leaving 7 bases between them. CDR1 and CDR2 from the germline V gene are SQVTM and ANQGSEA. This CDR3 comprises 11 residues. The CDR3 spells CSVDNSETQYF. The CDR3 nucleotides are TGCAGCGTTGATAACTCCGAGACCCAGTACTTC.

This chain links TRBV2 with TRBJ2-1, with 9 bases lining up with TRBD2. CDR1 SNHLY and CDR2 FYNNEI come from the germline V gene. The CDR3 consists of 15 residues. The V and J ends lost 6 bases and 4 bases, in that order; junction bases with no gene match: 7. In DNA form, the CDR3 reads TGTGCCAGCAGATCGGGTAGCGGGGGATACAATGAGCAGTTCTTC. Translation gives CASRSGSGGYNEQFF. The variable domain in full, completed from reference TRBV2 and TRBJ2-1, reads EPEVTQTPSHQVTQMGQEVILRCVPISNHLYFYWYRQILGQKVEFLVSFYNNEISEKSEIFDDQFSVERPDGSNFTLKIRSTKLEDSAMYFCASRSGSGGYNEQFFGPGTRLTVL.

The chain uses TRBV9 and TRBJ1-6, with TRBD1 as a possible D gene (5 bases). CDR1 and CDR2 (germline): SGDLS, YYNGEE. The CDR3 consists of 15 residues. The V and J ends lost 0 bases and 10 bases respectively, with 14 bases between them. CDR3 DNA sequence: TGTGCCAGCAGCGTAGGGCCCAGGGATCGGTCACCCCTCCACTTT. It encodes CASSVGPRDRSPLHF.

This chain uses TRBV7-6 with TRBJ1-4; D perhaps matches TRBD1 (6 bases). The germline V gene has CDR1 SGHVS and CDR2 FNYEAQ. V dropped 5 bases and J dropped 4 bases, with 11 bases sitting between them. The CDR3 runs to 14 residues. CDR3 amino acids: CASSQGSGNEKLFF. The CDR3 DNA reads TGTGCCAGCAGCCAGGGGAGCGGTAATGAAAAACTGTTTTTT.

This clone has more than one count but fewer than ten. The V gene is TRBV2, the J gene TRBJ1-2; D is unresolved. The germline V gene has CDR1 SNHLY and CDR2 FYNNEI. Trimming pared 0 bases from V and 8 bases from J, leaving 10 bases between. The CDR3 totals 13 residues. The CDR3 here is CASSEAAVGGYTF. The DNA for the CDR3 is TGTGCCAGCAGTGAAGCGGCGGTAGGCGGCTACACCTTC.

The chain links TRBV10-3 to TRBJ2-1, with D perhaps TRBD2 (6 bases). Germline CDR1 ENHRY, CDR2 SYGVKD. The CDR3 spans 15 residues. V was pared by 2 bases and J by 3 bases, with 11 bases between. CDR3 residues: CAISEPGGIYNEQFF. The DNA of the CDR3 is TGTGCCATCAGTGAGCCGGGCGGGATCTACAATGAGCAGTTCTTC.

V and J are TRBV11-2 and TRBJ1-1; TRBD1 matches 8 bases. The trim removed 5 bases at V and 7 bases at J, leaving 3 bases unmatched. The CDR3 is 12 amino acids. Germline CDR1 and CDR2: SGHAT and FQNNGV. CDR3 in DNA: TGTGCCAGCAGCACCAGGGGGCGTGAAGCTTTCTTT. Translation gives CASSTRGREAFF.

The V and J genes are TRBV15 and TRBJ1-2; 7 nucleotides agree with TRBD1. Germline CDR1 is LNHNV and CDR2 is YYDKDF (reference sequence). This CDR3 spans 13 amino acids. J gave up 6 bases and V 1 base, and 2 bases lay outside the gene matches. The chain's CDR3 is CATSRVTGNGYTF. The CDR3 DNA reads TGTGCCACCAGCAGAGTGACAGGGAATGGCTACACCTTC.

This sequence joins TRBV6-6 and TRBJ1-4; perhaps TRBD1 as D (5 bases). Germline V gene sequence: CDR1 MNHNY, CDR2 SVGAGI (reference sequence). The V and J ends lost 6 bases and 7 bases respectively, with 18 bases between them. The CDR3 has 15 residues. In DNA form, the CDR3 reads TGTGCCAGCAGCCGTTCGTTCGGGGGTAGTGAAAAACTGTTTTTT. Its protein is CASSRSFGGSEKLFF.

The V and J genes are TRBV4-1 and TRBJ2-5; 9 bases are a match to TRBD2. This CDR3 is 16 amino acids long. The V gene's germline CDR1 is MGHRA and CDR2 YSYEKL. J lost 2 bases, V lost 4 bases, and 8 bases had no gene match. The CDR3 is CASSPGTSHPQETQYF. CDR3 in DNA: TGCGCCAGCAGCCCCGGGACTAGCCACCCTCAAGAGACCCAGTACTTC.

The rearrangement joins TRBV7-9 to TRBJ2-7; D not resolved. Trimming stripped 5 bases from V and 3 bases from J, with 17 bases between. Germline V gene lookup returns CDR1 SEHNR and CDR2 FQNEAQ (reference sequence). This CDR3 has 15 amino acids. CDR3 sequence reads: CASSASATERYEQYF. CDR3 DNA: TGTGCCAGCAGCGCATCCGCGACGGAACGCTACGAGCAGTACTTC.

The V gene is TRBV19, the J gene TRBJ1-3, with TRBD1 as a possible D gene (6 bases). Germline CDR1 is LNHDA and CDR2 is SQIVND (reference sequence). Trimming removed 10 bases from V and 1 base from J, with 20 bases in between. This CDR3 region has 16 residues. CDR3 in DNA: TGTGCCACTCAACCGGGACATCAGGATTCTGGAAACACCATATATTTT. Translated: CATQPGHQDSGNTIYF.

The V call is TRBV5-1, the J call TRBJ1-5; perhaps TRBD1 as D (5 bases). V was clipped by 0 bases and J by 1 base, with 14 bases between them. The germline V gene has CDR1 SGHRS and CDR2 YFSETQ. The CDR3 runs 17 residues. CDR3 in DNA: TGCGCCAGCAGCTTGGGGGGGTCCGGCCTAAGCAATCAGCCCCAGCATTTT. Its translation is CASSLGGSGLSNQPQHF.

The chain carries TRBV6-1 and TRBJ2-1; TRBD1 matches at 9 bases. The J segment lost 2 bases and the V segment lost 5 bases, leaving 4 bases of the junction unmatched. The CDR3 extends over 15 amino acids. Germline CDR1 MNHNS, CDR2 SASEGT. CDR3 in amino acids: CASSHTGGTYNEQFF. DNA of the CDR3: TGTGCCAGCAGTCATACAGGGGGCACCTACAATGAGCAGTTCTTC.

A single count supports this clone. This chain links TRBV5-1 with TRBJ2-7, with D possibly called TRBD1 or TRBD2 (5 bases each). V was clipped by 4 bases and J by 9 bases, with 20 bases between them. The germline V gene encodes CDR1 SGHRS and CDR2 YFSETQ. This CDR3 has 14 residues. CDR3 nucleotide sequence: TGCGCCAGCAGCCCCGGGACCAGTGCCCGTAGGCAGTACTTC. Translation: CASSPGTSARRQYF.